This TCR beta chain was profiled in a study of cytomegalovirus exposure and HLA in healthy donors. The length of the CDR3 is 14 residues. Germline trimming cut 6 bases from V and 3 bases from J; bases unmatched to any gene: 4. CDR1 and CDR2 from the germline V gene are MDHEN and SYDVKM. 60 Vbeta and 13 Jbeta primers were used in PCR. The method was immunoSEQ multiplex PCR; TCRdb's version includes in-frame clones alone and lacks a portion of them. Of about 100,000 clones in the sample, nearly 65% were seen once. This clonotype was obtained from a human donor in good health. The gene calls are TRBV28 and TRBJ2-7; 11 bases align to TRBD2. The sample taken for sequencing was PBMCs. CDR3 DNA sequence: TGTGCCAGCAGGTCGACTAGCGGGGACTACGAGCAGTACTTC. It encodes CASRSTSGDYEQYF.